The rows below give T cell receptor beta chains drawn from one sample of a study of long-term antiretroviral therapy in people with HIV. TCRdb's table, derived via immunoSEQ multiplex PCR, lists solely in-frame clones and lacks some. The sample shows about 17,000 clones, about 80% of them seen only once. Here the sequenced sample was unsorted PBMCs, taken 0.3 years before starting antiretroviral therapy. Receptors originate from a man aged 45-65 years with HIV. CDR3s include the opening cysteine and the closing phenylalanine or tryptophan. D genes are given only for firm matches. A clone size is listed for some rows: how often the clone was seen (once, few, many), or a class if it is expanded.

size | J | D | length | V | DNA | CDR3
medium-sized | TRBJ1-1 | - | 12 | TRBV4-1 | TGCGCCAGCAGCCATGGGGGCACTGAAGCTTTCTTT | CASSHGGTEAFF
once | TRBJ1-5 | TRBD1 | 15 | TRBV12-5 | TGTGCTAGCCATCTAGGGACAGGGAGGATTCAGCCCCAGCATTTT | CASHLGTGRIQPQHF
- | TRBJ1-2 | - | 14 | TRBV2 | TGTGCCTCAAATGAAGGGGCAGGGAGCTATGGCTACACCTTC | CASNEGAGSYGYTF
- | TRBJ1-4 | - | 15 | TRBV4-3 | TGCGCCAGCAGCCAAGGGGGCAAATCCAATGAAAAACTGTTTTTT | CASSQGGKSNEKLFF
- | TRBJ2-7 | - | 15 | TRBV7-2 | TGTGCCAGCAGCTTAGCAGGCCACTACCCCTACGAGCAGTACTTC | CASSLAGHYPYEQYF
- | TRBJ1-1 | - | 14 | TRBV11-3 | TGTGCCAGCAGCAGGGGCCGGCGGTCGGCTGAAGCTTTCTTT | CASSRGRRSAEAFF
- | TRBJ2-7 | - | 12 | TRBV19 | TGTGCCAGTAGTTCTCGGACAGACGAGCAGTACTTC | CASSSRTDEQYF
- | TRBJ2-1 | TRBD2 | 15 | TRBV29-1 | TGCAGCTCGACTACCGGGGGGACGTGGGGTTCTGAGCAGTTCTTC | CSSTTGGTWGSEQFF
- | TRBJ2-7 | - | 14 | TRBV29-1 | TGCAGCGTTGAAGAGGCGGGCAGGGGATACGAGCAGTACTTC | CSVEEAGRGYEQYF
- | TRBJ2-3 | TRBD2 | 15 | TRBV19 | TGTGCCAGTAGTATAGCTAGCGGGCTTCCAGATACGCAGTATTTT | CASSIASGLPDTQYF
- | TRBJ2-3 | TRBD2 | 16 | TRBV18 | TGTGCCAGCTCACGGGTGACTAGCACACACACAGATACGCAGTATTTT | CASSRVTSTHTDTQYF
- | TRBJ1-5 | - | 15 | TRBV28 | TGTGCCAGCAGTTTTCGATTACCCTTCAGCCAGCCCCAGCATTTT | CASSFRLPFSQPQHF
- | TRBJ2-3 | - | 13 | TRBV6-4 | TGTGCCAGCAGTGACCGGATCACAGATACGCAGTATTTT | CASSDRITDTQYF
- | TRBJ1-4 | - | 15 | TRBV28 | TGTGCCAGCAGTAGCCGGACAGTATTTAATGAAAAACTGTTTTTT | CASSSRTVFNEKLFF
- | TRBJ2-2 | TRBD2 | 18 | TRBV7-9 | TGTGCCAGCAGCCTCCGGACTAGCGGGAGGGAGGGGACCGGGGAGCTGTTTTTT | CASSLRTSGREGTGELFF
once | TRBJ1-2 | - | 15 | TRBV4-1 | TGCGCCAGCAGCCAAGATGTCGGAGGGTGGTATGGCTACACCTTC | CASSQDVGGWYGYTF
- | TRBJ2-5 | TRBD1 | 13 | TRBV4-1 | TGCGCCAGCAGCCGGGGACAGCAAGAGACCCAGTACTTC | CASSRGQQETQYF
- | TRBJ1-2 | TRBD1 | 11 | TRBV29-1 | TGCGCGACAGGGGGCGATTCTGGCTACACCTTC | CATGGDSGYTF
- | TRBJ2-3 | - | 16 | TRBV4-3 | TGCGCCAGCAGCCTAAAACATGGGGGCTACACAGATACGCAGTATTTT | CASSLKHGGYTDTQYF
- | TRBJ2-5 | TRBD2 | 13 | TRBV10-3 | TGTGCCATCATCCGGGGGGTGGGAGAGACCCAGTACTTC | CAIIRGVGETQYF
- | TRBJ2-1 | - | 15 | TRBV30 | TGTGCCTGGAGTGTAGTGGGCGGAGTAGAGGATGAGCAGTTCTTC | CAWSVVGGVEDEQFF
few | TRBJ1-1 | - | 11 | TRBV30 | TGTGCCTGGAGGGAGATGGGTGAAGCTTTCTTT | CAWREMGEAFF
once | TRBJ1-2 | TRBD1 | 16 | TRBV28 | TGTGCCAGCAGTCCCCCCGGGACAGGGATAGGTCATGGCTACACCTTC | CASSPPGTGIGHGYTF
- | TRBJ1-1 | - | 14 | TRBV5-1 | TGCGCCAGCAGCCTCGGTACCGCGAACACTGAAGCTTTCTTT | CASSLGTANTEAFF
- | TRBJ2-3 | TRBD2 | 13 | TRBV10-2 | TGCGCCAGCAGTAGCGGGAGGACAGATACGCAGTATTTT | CASSSGRTDTQYF
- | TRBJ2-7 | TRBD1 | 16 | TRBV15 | TGTGCCACCAGCGGACAGCCAGGGGACAGCTCCTACGAGCAGTACTTC | CATSGQPGDSSYEQYF
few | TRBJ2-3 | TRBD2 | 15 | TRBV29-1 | TGCAGCGTTGAAGAGGGATACGGGAGGAGGGATACGCAGTATTTT | CSVEEGYGRRDTQYF
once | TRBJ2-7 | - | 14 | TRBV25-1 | TGTGCCAGCACAGGGACTCCCCGGACCCACGAGCAGTACTTC | CASTGTPRTHEQYF
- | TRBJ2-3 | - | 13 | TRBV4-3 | TGCGCCAGCAGCCAAGGAGACTCGGGTACGCAGTATTTT | CASSQGDSGTQYF
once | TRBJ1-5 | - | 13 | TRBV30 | TGTGCCTGGAGCCGATATAGCAATCAGCCCCAGCATTTT | CAWSRYSNQPQHF
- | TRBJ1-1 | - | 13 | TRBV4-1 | TGCGCCAGCAGCCAAGTCCTGAACACTGAAGCTTTCTTT | CASSQVLNTEAFF
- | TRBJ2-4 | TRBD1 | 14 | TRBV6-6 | TGTGCCAGCAGTTACGCGGGACAGGAAAACATTCAGTACTTC | CASSYAGQENIQYF
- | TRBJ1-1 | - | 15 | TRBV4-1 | TGCGCCAGCAGCCAAGAGAGAGGGATGAACACTGAAGCTTTCTTT | CASSQERGMNTEAFF
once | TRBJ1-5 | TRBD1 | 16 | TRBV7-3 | TGTGCCAGCAGCTTAGGGCACAGGGGGAGCAATCAGCCCCAGCATTTT | CASSLGHRGSNQPQHF
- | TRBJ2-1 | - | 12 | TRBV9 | TGTGCCAGCAGCGCTCTGGTGAATGAGCAGTTCTTC | CASSALVNEQFF
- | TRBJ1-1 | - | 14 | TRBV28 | TGTGCCAGCACACTCCCACAGGGGAACACTGAAGCTTTCTTT | CASTLPQGNTEAFF
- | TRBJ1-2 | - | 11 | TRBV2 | TGTGCCAGCAGAATGGACGGGGGCTACACCTTC | CASRMDGGYTF
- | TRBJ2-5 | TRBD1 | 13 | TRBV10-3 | TGTGCCATCATGGACCGGGACAGAGAGACCCAGTACTTC | CAIMDRDRETQYF
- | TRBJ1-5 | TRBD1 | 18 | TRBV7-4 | TGTGCCAGCAGCTCAATTAGGGTCCGGACAGGGCTTGGCCAGCCCCAGCATTTT | CASSSIRVRTGLGQPQHF
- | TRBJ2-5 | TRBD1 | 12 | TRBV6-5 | TGTGCCAGCAGTGGGACAGGGGAGACCCAGTACTTC | CASSGTGETQYF
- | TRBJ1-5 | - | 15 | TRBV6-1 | TGTGCCAGCAGTGAAGCCGGCAGGGAAGGGCAGCCCCAGCATTTT | CASSEAGREGQPQHF
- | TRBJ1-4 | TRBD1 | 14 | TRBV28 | TGTGCCAGCAGCCCCCCGGGACAGGGAGAAAAACTGTTTTTT | CASSPPGQGEKLFF
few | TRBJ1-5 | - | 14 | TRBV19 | TGTGCCAGTAAGAGAGGGCACAGCAATCAGCCCCAGCATTTT | CASKRGHSNQPQHF
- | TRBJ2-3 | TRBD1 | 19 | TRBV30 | TGTGCCTGGAGTGGCCTCGGGACAGGCACATATTCTAGCACAGATACGCAGTATTTT | CAWSGLGTGTYSSTDTQYF
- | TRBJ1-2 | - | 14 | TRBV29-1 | TGCAGCGTTGATTTTAGACCTTCTAACTATGGCTACACCTTC | CSVDFRPSNYGYTF
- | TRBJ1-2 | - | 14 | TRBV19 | TGTGCCAGTAGTCTTACAAGAACCAACTATGGCTACACCTTC | CASSLTRTNYGYTF
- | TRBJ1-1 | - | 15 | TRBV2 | TGTGCCAGCAGGAGGGATGGGGGTAAGAACACTGAAGCTTTCTTT | CASRRDGGKNTEAFF
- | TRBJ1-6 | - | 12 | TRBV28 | TGTGCCAGCAGTTTCGGTAATTCACCCCTCCACTTT | CASSFGNSPLHF
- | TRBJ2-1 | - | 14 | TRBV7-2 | TGTGCCAGCAGCCATACCGGGTCGAACAATGAGCAGTTCTTC | CASSHTGSNNEQFF
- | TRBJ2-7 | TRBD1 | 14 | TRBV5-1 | TGCGCCAGCAGGACAGGGGGCGGCTCCTACGAGCAGTACTTC | CASRTGGGSYEQYF
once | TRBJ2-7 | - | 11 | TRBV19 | TGTGCCAGTAGTGCGGCCTACGAGCAGTACTTC | CASSAAYEQYF
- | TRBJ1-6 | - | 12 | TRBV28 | TGTGCCAGCAGTCGCCCGGATTCACCCCTCCACTTT | CASSRPDSPLHF
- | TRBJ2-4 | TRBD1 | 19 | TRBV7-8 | TGTGCCAGCAGCTCCGCGACAGGGTTGGGGGCCCGGGCCAAAAACATTCAGTACTTC | CASSSATGLGARAKNIQYF
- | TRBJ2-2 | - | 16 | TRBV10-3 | TGTGCCATCAGTGAGTCCGAGGGGGGTACCACCGGGGAGCTGTTTTTT | CAISESEGGTTGELFF